This T cell receptor beta chain appears in the sequencing data of a study of regulatory T cells in long-lasting Graves disease. For TCR beta, libraries came from iRepertoire HTBI primers and Arm-PCR of CDR3 regions. Per the original methods: Samples collectively showed approximately 62 TRBV and roughly 15 TRBJ segments. Each CDR3 protein gets one entry after TCRdb re-called the multiplex PCR reads with MiXCR. The V and J calls and clone size come from TCRdb's table, not from the authors' own analysis. Here the sample spans about 470,000 distinct CDR3 sequences, about 15% being singletons. This sample's time point: newly diagnosed GD, antithyroid drugs for less than 3 months. Construction of the TCR library relied on RNA isolated from PBMCs. The patients were drawn from one endocrinology department in Xi'an, China. Germline V gene lookup returns CDR1 LGHDT and CDR2 YNNKEL (reference sequence). The V and J ends lost 1 base and 10 bases respectively, with 11 bases between them. This CDR3 is built from 13 residues.

The same sample was also studied in work on T cells in Graves' hyperthyroidism and ophthalmopathy. As reported in that work: Across 18 months, stable Graves' hyperthyroidism was marked by no progression to ophthalmopathy. Uncontrolled infection, other autoimmune disease, pregnancy and lactation each barred patients from inclusion.

The gene calls are TRBV3-1 and TRBJ2-1; D uncertain. The sequencing here drew on peripheral blood mononuclear cells (PBMCs), taken at new diagnosis, from a patient treated with antithyroid drugs. The receptor comes from a woman aged 25 to 39 with Graves disease. This CDR3 reads CASSQARVGEQFF. DNA of the CDR3: TGTGCCAGCAGCCAAGCCCGGGTGGGCGAGCAGTTCTTC.